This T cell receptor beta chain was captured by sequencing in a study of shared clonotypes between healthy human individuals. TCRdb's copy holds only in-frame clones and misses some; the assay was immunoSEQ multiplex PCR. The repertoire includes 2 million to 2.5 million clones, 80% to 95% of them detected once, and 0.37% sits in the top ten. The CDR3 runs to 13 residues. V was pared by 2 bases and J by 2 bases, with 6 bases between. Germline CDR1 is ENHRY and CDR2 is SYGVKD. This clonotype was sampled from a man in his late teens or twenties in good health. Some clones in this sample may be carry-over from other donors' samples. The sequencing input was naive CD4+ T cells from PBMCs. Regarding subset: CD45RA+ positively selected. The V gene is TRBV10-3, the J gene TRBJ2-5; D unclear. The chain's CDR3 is CAISEHRQETQYF. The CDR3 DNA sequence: TGTGCCATCAGTGAGCATAGACAAGAGACCCAGTACTTC.